This T cell receptor (beta chain) was profiled in a study of blood T cell repertoires in COVID-19. Study as a whole: The United States, Italy and Spain were the sources of the acute and convalescent COVID-19 samples. T cells, B-cell-depleted T cells, or PBMCs supplied cDNA or gDNA.

Generated by immunoSEQ multiplex PCR, the TCRdb table keeps only in-frame clones and is missing some. The repertoire includes a few hundred thousand clones, about three quarters of them detected once, and under 8.5% sits in the top ten. Per germline, CDR1 SGHAT and CDR2 FQNNGV. V was clipped by 0 bases and J by 3 bases; unmatched bases: 4. The CDR3 sequence is 15 residues long. The clonotype comes from a woman aged 70-85 years with acute or convalescent COVID-19. Source material: peripheral blood. This chain links TRBV11-2 with TRBJ2-5, with TRBD2 matching over 7 bases. CDR3 sequence (DNA): TGTGCCAGCAGCTTAGATTTGGGGGGGAAAGAGACCCAGTACTTC. This gives the protein CASSLDLGGKETQYF.